This T cell receptor (beta chain) originates from a study of T-cell reconstitution after alpha-beta-depleted transplantation in children. The CDR3 spans 14 residues. Germline lookup yields CDR1 DFQATT and CDR2 SNEGSKA (reference sequence). Trimming cost V 6 bases and J 1 base; bases outside gene matches: 7. This clonotype has more than one count but fewer than ten. Preparing the TCRbeta library involved the use of unique molecular identifiers. Using its own MiXCR run on the PCR reads, TCRdb lists one record per CDR3 protein. The sample holds 500,000 or so distinct CDR3 sequences; approximately 29% are singletons and the top ten take approximately 2.3%.

The specimen comprised PBMCs from the stem cell graft donor, sampled from the stem cell graft. This receptor was obtained from a human donor who donated a stem cell graft to a child with aplastic anemia. The chain combines TRBV20-1 with TRBJ2-3; the match to TRBD2 covers 7 bases. The CDR3 here is CSAGASGGTDTQYF. The CDR3 DNA reads as TGCAGTGCCGGGGCCAGCGGGGGCACAGATACGCAGTATTTT.